This T cell receptor (beta chain) was identified during a study of tumor-infiltrating lymphocytes in primary liver carcinoma. Study-level information: Tumor stage was T1-T3 N0M0, and tumor size was about 4 to 10 cm across.

A note on this clonotype: One end of the junction is discordant with germline, which a read error may explain.

TCR beta cDNA was made from 450 to 550 ng total RNA with a constant-region primer. Library construction for TCR beta comprised three nested multiplex PCR rounds performed with slightly modified ARM-PCR. Running approximately 10 cycles apiece, the first two PCR rounds relied on TRBV1-TRBV30 forward primers together with a C-beta reverse primer. TCRdb passed the multiplex PCR reads through MiXCR, listing each CDR3 protein once. The sample comprises 90,000 to 150,000 distinct CDR3 sequences, around 65% of which are singletons, and 8% to 9% rests with the top ten. Both RNA and DNA were isolated together from around 18-30 mg of bulk tissue that had not been sorted. CDR1 is MDHEN and CDR2 is SYDVKM in the germline V gene. The CDR3 has 13 residues.

Source material: tumor-adjacent normal liver tissue. The TCR originated in a woman aged 55-70 years with primary liver carcinoma and hepatitis B virus infection. The chain carries TRBV28 and TRBJ2-7; D ambiguous. The CDR3 is CTSSLGLGMKQYF. CDR3 nucleotides: TGTACCAGTAGTTTGGGTCTAGGGATGAAGCAGTACTTC.